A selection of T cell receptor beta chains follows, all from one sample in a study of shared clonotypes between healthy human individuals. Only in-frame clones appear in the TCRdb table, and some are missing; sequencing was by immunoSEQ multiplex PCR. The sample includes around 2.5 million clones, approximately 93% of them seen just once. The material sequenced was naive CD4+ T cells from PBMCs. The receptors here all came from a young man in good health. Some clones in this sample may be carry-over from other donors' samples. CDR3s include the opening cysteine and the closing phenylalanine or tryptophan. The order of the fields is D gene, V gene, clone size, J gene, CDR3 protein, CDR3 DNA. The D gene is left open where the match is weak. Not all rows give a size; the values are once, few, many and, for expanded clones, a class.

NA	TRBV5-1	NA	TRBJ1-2	CASSWGPPLRDYTF	TGCGCCAGCAGCTGGGGCCCTCCCCTTAGAGACTACACCTTC
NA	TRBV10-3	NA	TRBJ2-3	CAVGGQSTDTQYF	TGTGCCGTAGGCGGACAGAGCACAGATACGCAGTATTTT
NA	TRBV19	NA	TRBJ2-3	CASSMGPSTDTQYF	TGTGCCAGTAGTATGGGGCCTAGCACAGATACGCAGTATTTT
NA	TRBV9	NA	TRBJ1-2	CASSGSRESNYGYTF	TGTGCCAGCAGCGGATCCAGGGAATCGAACTATGGCTACACCTTC
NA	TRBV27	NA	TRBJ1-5	CASSFRPLGSNQPQHF	TGTGCCAGCAGTTTCCGCCCCTTAGGGTCCAATCAGCCCCAGCATTTT
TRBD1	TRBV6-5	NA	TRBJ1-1	CAIRTGMNTEAFF	TGTGCCATAAGGACAGGGATGAACACTGAAGCTTTCTTT
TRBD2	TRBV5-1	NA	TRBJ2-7	CASSLATSRSEQYF	TGCGCCAGCAGCTTGGCGACTAGCCGTTCCGAGCAGTACTTC
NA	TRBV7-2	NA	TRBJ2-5	CASSFRQETQYF	TGTGCCAGCAGCTTCCGGCAAGAGACCCAGTACTTC
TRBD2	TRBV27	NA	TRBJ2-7	CASSLSWLAASYEQYF	TGTGCCAGCAGTTTATCTTGGCTAGCGGCCTCCTACGAGCAGTACTTC
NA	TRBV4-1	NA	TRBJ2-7	CASTQQPDANLHEQYF	TGCGCCAGCACCCAACAACCGGACGCCAACCTCCACGAGCAGTACTTC
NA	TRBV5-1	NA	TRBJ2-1	CASSSGQHPPQFF	TGCGCCAGCAGCTCAGGACAGCACCCACCACAGTTCTTC
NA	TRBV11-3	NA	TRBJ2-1	CASSLERNLASEQFF	TGTGCCAGCAGCTTAGAAAGAAACCTAGCTAGTGAGCAGTTCTTC
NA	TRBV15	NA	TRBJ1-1	CATSRVTNTEAFF	TGTGCCACCAGCAGAGTAACGAACACTGAAGCTTTCTTT
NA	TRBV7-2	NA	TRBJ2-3	CASSSPTDTQYF	TGTGCCAGCAGCTCGCCGACAGATACGCAGTATTTT
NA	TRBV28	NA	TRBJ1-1	CASSLPRTGYNTEAFF	TGTGCCAGCAGTTTGCCCCGAACAGGTTATAACACTGAAGCTTTCTTT
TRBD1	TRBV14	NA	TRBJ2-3	CASSERTGGADTQYF	TGTGCCAGCAGCGAAAGGACAGGGGGCGCAGATACGCAGTATTTT
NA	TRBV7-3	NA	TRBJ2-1	CASRRLDSYNEQFF	TGTGCCAGCAGGCGACTAGACTCCTACAATGAGCAGTTCTTC
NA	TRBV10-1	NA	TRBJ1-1	CASSESTRAEAFF	TGCGCCAGCAGTGAGTCGACTCGAGCTGAAGCTTTCTTT
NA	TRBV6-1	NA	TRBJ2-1	CASSLQGTGINEQFF	TGTGCCAGCAGCCTCCAGGGGACGGGGATCAATGAGCAGTTCTTC
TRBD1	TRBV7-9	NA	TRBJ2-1	CASSLEGTGTFF	TGTGCCAGCAGCTTAGAAGGGACAGGGACGTTCTTC
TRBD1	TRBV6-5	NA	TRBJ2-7	CASSSGTAHREQYF	TGTGCCAGCAGTTCCGGGACAGCCCATAGGGAGCAGTACTTC
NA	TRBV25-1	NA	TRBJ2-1	CASSDLVGAYNEQFF	TGTGCCAGCAGTGACCTCGTCGGTGCCTACAATGAGCAGTTCTTC
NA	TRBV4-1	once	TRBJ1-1	CASSQVPGTTTEAFF	TGCGCCAGCAGCCAAGTCCCCGGGACTACAACTGAAGCTTTCTTT
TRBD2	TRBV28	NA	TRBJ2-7	CASSSGSYEQYF	TGTGCCAGCAGCAGCGGGAGCTACGAGCAGTACTTC
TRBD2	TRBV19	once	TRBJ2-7	CASSTLLAGGTAEQYF	TGTGCCAGTAGTACCCTACTAGCGGGAGGCACTGCCGAGCAGTACTTC
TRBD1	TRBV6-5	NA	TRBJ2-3	CASSYGGQRTDTQYF	TGTGCCAGCAGTTACGGGGGACAGCGCACAGATACGCAGTATTTT
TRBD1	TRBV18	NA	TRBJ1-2	CASSPGTGINGYTF	TGTGCCAGCTCACCCGGGACAGGGATAAATGGCTACACCTTC
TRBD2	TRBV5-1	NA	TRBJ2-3	CASSFGLADTDTQYF	TGCGCCAGCAGCTTTGGGCTAGCGGACACAGATACGCAGTATTTT
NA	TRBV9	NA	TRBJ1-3	CASSEQSSGNTIYF	TGTGCCAGCAGCGAACAGAGCTCTGGAAACACCATATATTTT
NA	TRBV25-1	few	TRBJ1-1	CASTRLGEAFF	TGTGCCAGCACCCGGCTAGGTGAAGCTTTCTTT
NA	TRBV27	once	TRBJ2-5	CASSPHGEKETQYF	TGTGCCAGCAGTCCTCACGGGGAGAAAGAGACCCAGTACTTC
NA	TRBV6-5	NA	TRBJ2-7	CASSYSWRDLPYEQYF	TGTGCCAGCAGTTACTCGTGGCGGGATCTCCCCTACGAGCAGTACTTC
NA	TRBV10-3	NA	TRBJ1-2	CAISELWGGPAGYGYTF	TGTGCCATCAGTGAGTTGTGGGGGGGACCCGCAGGGTACGGCTACACCTTC
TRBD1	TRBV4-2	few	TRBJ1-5	CASSHEGQGQPQHF	TGTGCCAGCAGCCACGAGGGACAGGGACAGCCCCAGCATTTT
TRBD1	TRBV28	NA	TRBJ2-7	CASSFAGQGQTYEQYF	TGTGCCAGCAGTTTCGCAGGACAGGGGCAAACCTACGAGCAGTACTTC
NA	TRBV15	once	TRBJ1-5	CATSRQTGNNQPQHF	TGTGCCACCAGCAGACAGACAGGCAACAATCAGCCCCAGCATTTT
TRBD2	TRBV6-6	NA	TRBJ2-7	CASSYPGLTYEQYF	TGTGCCAGCAGTTACCCGGGACTAACCTACGAGCAGTACTTC